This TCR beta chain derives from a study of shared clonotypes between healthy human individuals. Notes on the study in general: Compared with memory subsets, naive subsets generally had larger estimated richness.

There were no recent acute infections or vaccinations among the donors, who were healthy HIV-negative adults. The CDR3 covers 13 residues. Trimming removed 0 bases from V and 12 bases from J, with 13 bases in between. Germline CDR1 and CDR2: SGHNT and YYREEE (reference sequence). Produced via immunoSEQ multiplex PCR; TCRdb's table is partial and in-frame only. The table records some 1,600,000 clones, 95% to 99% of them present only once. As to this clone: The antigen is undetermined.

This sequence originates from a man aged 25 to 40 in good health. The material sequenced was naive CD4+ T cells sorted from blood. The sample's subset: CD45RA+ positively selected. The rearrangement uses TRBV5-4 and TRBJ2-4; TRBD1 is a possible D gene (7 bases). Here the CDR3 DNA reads TGTGCCAGCAGCTTGGGACTAGAGGGGGCTCAGTACTTC. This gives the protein CASSLGLEGAQYF.